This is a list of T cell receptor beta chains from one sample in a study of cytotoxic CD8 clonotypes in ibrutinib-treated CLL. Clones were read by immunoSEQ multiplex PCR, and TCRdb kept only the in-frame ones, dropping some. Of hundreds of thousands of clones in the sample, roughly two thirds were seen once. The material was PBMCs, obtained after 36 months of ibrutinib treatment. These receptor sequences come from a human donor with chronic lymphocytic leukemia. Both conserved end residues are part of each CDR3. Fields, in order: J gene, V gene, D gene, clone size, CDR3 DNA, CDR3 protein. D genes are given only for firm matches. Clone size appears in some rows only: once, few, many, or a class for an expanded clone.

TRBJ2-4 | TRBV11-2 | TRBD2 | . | TGTGCCAGCAGCTTAGCTAGCGGGGGAAACATTCAGTACTTC | CASSLASGGNIQYF
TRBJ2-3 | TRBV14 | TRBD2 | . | TGTGCCAGCAGCCGTGTAGCGGGGGCCAGCACAGATACGCAGTATTTT | CASSRVAGASTDTQYF
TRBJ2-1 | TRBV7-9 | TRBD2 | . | TGTGCCAGCAGCTATTGGCGGGAGTACCCCAATGAGCAGTTCTTC | CASSYWREYPNEQFF
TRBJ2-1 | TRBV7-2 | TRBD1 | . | TGTGCCAGCAGCTTAGGGGACAGGGGGCGGAATGAGCAGTTCTTC | CASSLGDRGRNEQFF
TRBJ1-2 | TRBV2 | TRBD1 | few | TGTGCCAGCAGTGCCAGGGGGGACTATGGCTACACCTTC | CASSARGDYGYTF
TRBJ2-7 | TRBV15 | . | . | TGTGCCACCAGCAGGGGCGAAGGGTCCCACTACGAGCAGTACTTC | CATSRGEGSHYEQYF
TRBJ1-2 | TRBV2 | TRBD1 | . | TGTGCCAGCAGGGGGACAGGGCCGATCAGCTATGGCTACACCTTC | CASRGTGPISYGYTF
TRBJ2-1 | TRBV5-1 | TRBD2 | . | TGCGCCAGCAGCTCGGGACTAGCCCATCCAAACTACAATGAGCAGTTCTTC | CASSSGLAHPNYNEQFF
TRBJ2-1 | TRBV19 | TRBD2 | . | TGTGCCAGTAGTATGGGACTAGCAACGACCGTGTACAATGAGCAGTTCTTC | CASSMGLATTVYNEQFF
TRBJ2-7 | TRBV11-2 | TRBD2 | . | TGTGCCAGCAGCTTAGGCGGGAGATCGTACGAGCAGTACTTC | CASSLGGRSYEQYF
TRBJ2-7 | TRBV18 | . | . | TGTGCCAGCTCACGCTCCGGGTTCCACTCCTCCTACGAGCAGTACTTC | CASSRSGFHSSYEQYF
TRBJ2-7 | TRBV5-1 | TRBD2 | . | TGCGCCAGCAGCCAAACTCGACCGACTAGCGGGAGGCGCGAGCAGTACTTC | CASSQTRPTSGRREQYF
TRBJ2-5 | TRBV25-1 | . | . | TGTGCCAGCAGTGATTCTTTCAGGGTTTCGGAGACCCAGTACTTC | CASSDSFRVSETQYF
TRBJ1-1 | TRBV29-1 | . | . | TGCAGCGCGGGACCGATGAACACTGAAGCTTTCTTT | CSAGPMNTEAFF
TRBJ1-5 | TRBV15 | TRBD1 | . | TGTGCCACCAGCAGAGTTAAGGGACAGGGATGGATTGGGACTCAGCCCCAGCATTTT | CATSRVKGQGWIGTQPQHF
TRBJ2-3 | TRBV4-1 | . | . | TGCGCCAGCAGCCGCGGACCAAGCACAGATACGCAGTATTTT | CASSRGPSTDTQYF
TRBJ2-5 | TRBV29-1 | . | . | TGCAGCGTTGAAGCGCCGGGAAGCGGGCAAGAGACCCAGTACTTC | CSVEAPGSGQETQYF
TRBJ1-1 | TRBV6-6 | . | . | TGTGCCAGCAGTTATGGGAGGAACACTGAAGCTTTCTTT | CASSYGRNTEAFF
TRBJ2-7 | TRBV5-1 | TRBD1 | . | TGCGCCAGCAGCTCACCACCGGACAGGTGGTCCGAGGAGCAGTACTTC | CASSSPPDRWSEEQYF
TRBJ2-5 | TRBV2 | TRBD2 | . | TGTGCCAGCTATAGGGGTAGCGGGGGGCCGGGAAGGCAGACCCAGTACTTC | CASYRGSGGPGRQTQYF
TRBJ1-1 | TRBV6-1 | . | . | TGTGCCAGCAGTGATCCCGGGCTCTTCACTGAAGCTTTCTTT | CASSDPGLFTEAFF
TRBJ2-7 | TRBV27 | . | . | TGTGCCAGCGGTCGGTCCATGGGACTCTTAAGCTCCTACGAGCAGTACTTC | CASGRSMGLLSSYEQYF
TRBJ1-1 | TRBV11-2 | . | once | TGTGCCAGCACCGTATGGGCGGGTGGAGGCACTGAAGCTTTCTTT | CASTVWAGGGTEAFF
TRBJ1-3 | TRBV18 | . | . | TGTGCCAGCTCACAGGGACAAGGAAACACCATATATTTT | CASSQGQGNTIYF
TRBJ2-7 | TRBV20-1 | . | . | TGCAGTGCTACCCCCTCCTACGAGCAGTACTTC | CSATPSYEQYF
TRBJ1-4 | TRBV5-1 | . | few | TGCGCCAGCAGCTTGGGCAGGGTTTACGGTGAAAAACTGTTTTTT | CASSLGRVYGEKLFF
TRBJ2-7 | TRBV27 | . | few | TGTGCCAGCAGTCGCCTGACAGACTACGAGCAGTACTTC | CASSRLTDYEQYF
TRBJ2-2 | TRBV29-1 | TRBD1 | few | TGCAGCGTCAGGGACAGGGCGAGCGGGGAGCTGTTTTTT | CSVRDRASGELFF
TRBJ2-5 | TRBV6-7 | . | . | TGTGCCAGCAGTTGCCACGGGACTGGCCAAGAGACCCAGTACTTC | CASSCHGTGQETQYF
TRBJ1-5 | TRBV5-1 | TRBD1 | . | TGCGCCAGCAGCTCAGGGACCCAATCAGGGGGTCAGCCCCAGCATTTT | CASSSGTQSGGQPQHF
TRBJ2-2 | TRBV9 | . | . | TGTGCCAGCAGCGTAGGAGGACAGCTGATCACCGGGGAGCTGTTTTTT | CASSVGGQLITGELFF
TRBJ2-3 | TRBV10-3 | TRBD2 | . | TGTGCCATCAGTGACTATGGGAAGGCTAGCGGGAACAGCACAGATACGCAGTATTTT | CAISDYGKASGNSTDTQYF
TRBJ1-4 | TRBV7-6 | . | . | TGTGCCAGCAGCTTAACGCCCGCTGCAACTAATGAAAAACTGTTTTTT | CASSLTPAATNEKLFF
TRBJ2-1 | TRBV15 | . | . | TGTGCCACCAGAGATAACTACAATGAGCAGTTCTTC | CATRDNYNEQFF
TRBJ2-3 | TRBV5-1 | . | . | TGCGCCAGCAGCTTGGGAGGACACGCTACAGATACGCAGTATTTT | CASSLGGHATDTQYF
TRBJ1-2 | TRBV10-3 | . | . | TGTGCCATCACCTCGGGAGATGGCTACACCTTC | CAITSGDGYTF
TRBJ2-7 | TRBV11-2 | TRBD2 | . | TGTGCCAGCAGCCCCGGAGGACTAGCGGGAGTGAAGACCTACGAGCAGTACTTC | CASSPGGLAGVKTYEQYF
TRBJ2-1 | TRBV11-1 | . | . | TGTGCCAGCAGCTTTTATGGCGGGAATAGCTACAATGAGCAGTTCTTC | CASSFYGGNSYNEQFF
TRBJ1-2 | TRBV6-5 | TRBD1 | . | TGTGCCAGCAGTTACTTGGGACAGCCTGCTGAGGGCTACACCTTC | CASSYLGQPAEGYTF
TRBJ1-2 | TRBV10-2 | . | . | TGCGCCAGCAAGGACAACGGGAACTATGGCTACACCTTC | CASKDNGNYGYTF
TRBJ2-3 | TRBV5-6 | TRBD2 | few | TGTGCCAGCAGCTGGGAGGGACTAGCGACAGATACGCAGTATTTT | CASSWEGLATDTQYF
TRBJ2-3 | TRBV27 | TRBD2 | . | TGTGCCAGCAGTTTGTATGCGGGAGGGCCAGATACGCAGTATTTT | CASSLYAGGPDTQYF
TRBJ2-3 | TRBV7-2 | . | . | TGTGCCAGCAGCTTAGCCCAGGGGACCATACGAAGGGCTACGCAGTATTTT | CASSLAQGTIRRATQYF
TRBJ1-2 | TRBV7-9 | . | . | TGTGCCAGCAGCTTAGCAGGGGACTATGGCTACACCTTC | CASSLAGDYGYTF
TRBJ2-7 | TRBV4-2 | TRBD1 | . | TGTGCCAGCAGCGAACGATGGTCTTCCGACAGGGCATTTTCCTACGAGCAGTACTTC | CASSERWSSDRAFSYEQYF
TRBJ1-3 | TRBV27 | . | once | TGTGCCAGCAGTTTATCAGGGTTTGGCACCATATATTTT | CASSLSGFGTIYF
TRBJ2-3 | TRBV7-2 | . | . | TGTGCCAGCAGCCGTTGGCGGGTGATTGGGGATACGCAGTATTTT | CASSRWRVIGDTQYF
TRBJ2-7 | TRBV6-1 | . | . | TGTGCCAGCAGTGAACTCTACGAGCAGTACTTC | CASSELYEQYF
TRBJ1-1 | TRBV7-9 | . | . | TGTGCCAGCAGCCCCCTCCAGTGGGGAACTGAAGCTTTCTTT | CASSPLQWGTEAFF
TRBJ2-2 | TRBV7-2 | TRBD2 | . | TGTGCCAGCAGCTTATTTATTAGCGGGTTAGCGAACACCGGGGAGCTGTTTTTT | CASSLFISGLANTGELFF
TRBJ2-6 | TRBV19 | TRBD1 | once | TGTGCCAGTAGTAACGGACAGGGCATACTCTCTGGGGCCAACGTCCTGACTTTC | CASSNGQGILSGANVLTF
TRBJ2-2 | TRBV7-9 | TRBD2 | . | TGTGCCAGCAGCGCTAGCGGGAGGAACACCGGGGAGCTGTTTTTT | CASSASGRNTGELFF
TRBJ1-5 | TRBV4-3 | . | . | TGCGCCAGCAGCCAAGGGACCAATAGCAATCAGCCCCAGCATTTT | CASSQGTNSNQPQHF
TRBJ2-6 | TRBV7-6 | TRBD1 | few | TGTGCCAGCAGCCGGGACAGCTCTGGGGCCAACGTCCTGACTTTC | CASSRDSSGANVLTF